The clone carrying this T cell receptor beta chain was counted many times. Its antigen remains unidentified. One entry per CDR3 protein results from TCRdb running MiXCR on the 5' RACE reads. In the table there are 65,000 to 80,000 distinct CDR3 sequences, 4.5% to 5.5% of which are singletons. The unsorted libraries originated from 2 million PBMCs kept at -80 C. The CDR3 contains 12 residues. This record belongs to a study of neurological immune-mediated disorders. Broader study findings: Expanded clones shared no identical CDR3 amino acid sequences across subjects, which suggested private TCR-beta repertoires in all groups.

The source of this sequence is a woman aged 70-85 years with multiple sclerosis. The sample consisted of PBMCs. The rearrangement uses TRBV3-2 and TRBJ2-1; TRBD1 is the table's D call, not checked against the DNA. TRBV3-2 is assigned pseudogene status. The CDR3 region has the DNA TGTGCCAGCAGCCAACGGGGACATAATGAGTTCTTC. This translates into CASSQRGHNEFF.